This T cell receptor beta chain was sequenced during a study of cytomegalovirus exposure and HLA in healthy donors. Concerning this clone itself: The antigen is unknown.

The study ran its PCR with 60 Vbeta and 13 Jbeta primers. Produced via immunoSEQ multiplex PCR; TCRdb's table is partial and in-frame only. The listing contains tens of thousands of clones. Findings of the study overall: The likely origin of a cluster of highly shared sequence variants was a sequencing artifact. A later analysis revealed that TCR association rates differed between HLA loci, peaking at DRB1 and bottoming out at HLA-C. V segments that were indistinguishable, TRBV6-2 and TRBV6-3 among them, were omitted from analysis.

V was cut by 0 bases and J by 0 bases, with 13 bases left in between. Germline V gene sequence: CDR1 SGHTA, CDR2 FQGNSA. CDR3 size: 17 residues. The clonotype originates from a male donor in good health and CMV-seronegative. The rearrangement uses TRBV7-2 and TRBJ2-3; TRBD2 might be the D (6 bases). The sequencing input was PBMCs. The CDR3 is CASSLASSGVSTDTQYF. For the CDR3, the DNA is TGTGCCAGCAGCTTAGCGTCGTCGGGAGTTAGCACAGATACGCAGTATTTT.